This TCR beta chain was found in a study of identifying expanded T cells in peripheral blood. Points from the study as a whole: Clone count variance between roughly 2-week samples rose with total template count. Over approximately two and four weeks, about 15 and 19 clones changed, versus approximately 1.1 between replicates.

Healthy donors had no documented immune events, such as infections, while sampled. Repertoires were generated with immunoSEQ multiplex PCR, while TCRdb's copy carries only in-frame clones and drops some. The sample consists of about 78,000 clones, around 90% of them appearing once. Trimming took 5 bases from V and 6 from J, leaving 22 bases between them. CDR3 length: 17 residues. CDR1 and CDR2 (germline): LGHNA, YSLEER. Remarks on this clone: No antigen is known for it.

This TCR was sampled from a person between 18 and 75 years old in good health. The specimen sequenced was blood. The V call is TRBV4-3, the J call TRBJ1-4, with D possibly being TRBD1 (5 bases). The CDR3 sequence: CASSKSAGAGTYEKLFF. CDR3 coding DNA: TGCGCCAGCAGCAAATCTGCTGGTGCAGGGACGTATGAAAAACTGTTTTTT.